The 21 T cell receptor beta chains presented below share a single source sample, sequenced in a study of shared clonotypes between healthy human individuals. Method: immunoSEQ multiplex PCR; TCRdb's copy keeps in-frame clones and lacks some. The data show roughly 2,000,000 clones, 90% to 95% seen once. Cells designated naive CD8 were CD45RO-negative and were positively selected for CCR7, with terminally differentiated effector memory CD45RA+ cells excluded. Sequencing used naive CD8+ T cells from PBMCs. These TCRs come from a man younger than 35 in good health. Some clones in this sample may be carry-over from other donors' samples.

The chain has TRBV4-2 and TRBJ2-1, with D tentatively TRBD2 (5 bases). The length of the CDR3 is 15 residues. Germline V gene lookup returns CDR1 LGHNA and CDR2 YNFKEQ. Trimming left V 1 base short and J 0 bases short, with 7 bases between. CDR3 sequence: CASSQGTGSYNEQFF. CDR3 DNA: TGTGCCAGCAGCCAAGGGACTGGCTCCTACAATGAGCAGTTCTTC.

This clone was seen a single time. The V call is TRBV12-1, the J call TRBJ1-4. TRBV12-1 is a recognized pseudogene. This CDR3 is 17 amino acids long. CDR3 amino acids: CASSFDAWRATNEKLFF. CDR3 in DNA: TGTGCCAGCAGCTTTGATGCCTGGAGGGCAACTAATGAAAAACTGTTTTTT.

For the CDR3, the DNA is TGCGCCAGCAGCTATGCGGGGGGAATGAACACTGAAGCTTTCTTT. It encodes CASSYAGGMNTEAFF. J is TRBJ1-1 and V is TRBV5-1, with D tentatively TRBD1 (5 bases). V was shortened by 3 bases and J by 0 bases, with 12 bases between the two germline ends. CDR3 size: 15 residues. Germline V lookup: CDR1 SGHRS, CDR2 YFSETQ.

CDR3 bases: TGCGCCAGCAGCTCGATCGCCGGGACAGGGATCTACGAGCAGTACTTC. Translation gives CASSSIAGTGIYEQYF. This chain joins TRBV4-1 and TRBJ2-7, with 9 bases identical to TRBD1. The CDR3 runs to 16 residues. Germline loops: CDR1 MGHRA, CDR2 YSYEKL. J was trimmed by 3 bases and V by 5 bases; bases with no gene match: 11.

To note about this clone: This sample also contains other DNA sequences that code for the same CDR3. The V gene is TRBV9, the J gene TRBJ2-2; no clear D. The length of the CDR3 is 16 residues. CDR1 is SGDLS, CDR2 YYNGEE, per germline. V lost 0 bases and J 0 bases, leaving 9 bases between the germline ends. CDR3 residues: CASSVARAANTGELFF. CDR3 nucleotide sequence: TGTGCCAGCAGCGTAGCTAGGGCAGCGAACACCGGGGAGCTGTTTTTT.

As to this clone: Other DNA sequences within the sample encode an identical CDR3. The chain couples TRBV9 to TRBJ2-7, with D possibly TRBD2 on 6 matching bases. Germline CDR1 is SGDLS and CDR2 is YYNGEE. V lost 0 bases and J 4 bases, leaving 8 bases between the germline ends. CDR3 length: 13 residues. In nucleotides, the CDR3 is TGTGCCAGCAGCGTAGATAGCGGTTACGAGCAGTACTTC. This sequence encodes CASSVDSGYEQYF.

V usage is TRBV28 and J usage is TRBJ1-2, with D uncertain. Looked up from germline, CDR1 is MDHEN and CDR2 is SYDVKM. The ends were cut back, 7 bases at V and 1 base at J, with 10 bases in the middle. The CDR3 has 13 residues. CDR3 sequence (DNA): TGTGCCAGCATCCAGCGGGGTAACTATGGCTACACCTTC. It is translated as CASIQRGNYGYTF.

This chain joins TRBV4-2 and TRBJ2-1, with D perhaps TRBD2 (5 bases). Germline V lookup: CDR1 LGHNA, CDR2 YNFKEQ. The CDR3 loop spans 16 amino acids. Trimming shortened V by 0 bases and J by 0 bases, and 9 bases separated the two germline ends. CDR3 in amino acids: CASSQEEGSSYNEQFF. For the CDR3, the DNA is TGTGCCAGCAGCCAAGAAGAGGGAAGCTCCTACAATGAGCAGTTCTTC.

The CDR3 DNA reads TGTGCCAGCAGTCCCACACCGAGGGGAACTGGAAACACCATATATTTT. Its translation is CASSPTPRGTGNTIYF. The V gene is TRBV27, the J gene TRBJ1-3, with TRBD1 as a possible D gene (5 bases). CDR1 and CDR2 (germline): MNHEY, SMNVEV (reference sequence). Trimming took 5 bases from V and 2 from J, leaving 16 bases between them. The CDR3 is 16 amino acids.

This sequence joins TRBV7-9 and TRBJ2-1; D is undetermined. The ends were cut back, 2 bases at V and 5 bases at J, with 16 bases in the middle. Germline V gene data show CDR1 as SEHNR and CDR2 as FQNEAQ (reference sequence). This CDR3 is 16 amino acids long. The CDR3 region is CASSLYMEFWNNEQFF. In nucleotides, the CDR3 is TGTGCCAGCAGCTTATACATGGAATTTTGGAACAATGAGCAGTTCTTC.

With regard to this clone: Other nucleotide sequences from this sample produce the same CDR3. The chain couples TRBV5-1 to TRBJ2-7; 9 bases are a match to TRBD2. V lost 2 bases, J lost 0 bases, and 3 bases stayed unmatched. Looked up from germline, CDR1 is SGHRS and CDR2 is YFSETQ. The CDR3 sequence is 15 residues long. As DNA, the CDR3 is TGCGCCAGCAGCTTAGCTAGCGGGGACTCCTACGAGCAGTACTTC. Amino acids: CASSLASGDSYEQYF.

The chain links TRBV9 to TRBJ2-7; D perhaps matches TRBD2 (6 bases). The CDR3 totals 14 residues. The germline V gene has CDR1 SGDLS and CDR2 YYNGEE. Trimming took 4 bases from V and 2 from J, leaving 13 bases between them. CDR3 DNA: TGTGCCAGCAGCCCTAGGAGGGCCGCCTACGAGCAGTACTTC. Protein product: CASSPRRAAYEQYF. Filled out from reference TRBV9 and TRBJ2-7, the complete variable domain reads DSGVTQTPKHLITATGQRVTLRCSPRSGDLSVYWYQQSLDQGLQFLIQYYNGEERAKGNILERFSAQQFPDLHSELNLSSLELGDSALYFCASSPRRAAYEQYFGPGTRLTVT.

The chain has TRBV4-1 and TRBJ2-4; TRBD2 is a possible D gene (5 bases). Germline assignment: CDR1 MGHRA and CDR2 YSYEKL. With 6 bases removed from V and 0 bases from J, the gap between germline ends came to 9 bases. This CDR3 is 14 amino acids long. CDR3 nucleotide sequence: TGCGCCAGCAGAGGGAGCGGAGCCAAAAACATTCAGTACTTC. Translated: CASRGSGAKNIQYF.

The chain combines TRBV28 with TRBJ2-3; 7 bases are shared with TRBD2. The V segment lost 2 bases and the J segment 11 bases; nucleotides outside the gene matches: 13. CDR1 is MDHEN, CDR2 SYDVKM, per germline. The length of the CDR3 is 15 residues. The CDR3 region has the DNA TGTGCCAGCAGTTTAAGACTAGCCGTGGGCCGGGAGCAGTATTTT. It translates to CASSLRLAVGREQYF.

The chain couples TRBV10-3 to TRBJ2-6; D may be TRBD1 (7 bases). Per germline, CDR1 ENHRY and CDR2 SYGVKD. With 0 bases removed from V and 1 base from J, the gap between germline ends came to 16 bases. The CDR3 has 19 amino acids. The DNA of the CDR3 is TGTGCCATCAGTGAGTCGCAGGGGGGCTTTACGTCTGGGGCCAACGTCCTGACTTTC. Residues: CAISESQGGFTSGANVLTF.

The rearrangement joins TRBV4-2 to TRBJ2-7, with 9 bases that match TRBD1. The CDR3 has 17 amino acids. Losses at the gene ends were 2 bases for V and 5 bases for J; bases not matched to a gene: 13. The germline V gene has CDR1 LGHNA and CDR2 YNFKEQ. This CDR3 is CASSQSRRDRAIHEQYF. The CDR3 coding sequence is TGTGCCAGCAGCCAATCTCGGCGGGACAGGGCGATTCACGAGCAGTACTTC.

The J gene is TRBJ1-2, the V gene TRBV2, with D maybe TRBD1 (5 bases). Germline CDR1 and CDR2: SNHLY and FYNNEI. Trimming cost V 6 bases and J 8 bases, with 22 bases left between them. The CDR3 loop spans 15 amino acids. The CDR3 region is CASRVIGGGASGYTF. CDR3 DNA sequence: TGTGCCAGCAGAGTGATCGGGGGGGGAGCCTCGGGCTACACCTTC.

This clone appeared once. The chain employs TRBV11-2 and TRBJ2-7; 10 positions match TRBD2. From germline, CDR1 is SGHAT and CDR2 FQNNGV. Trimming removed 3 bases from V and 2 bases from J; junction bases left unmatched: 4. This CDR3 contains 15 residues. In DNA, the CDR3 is TGTGCCAGCAGCTTCTCAGCGGGAGGGCCCTACGAGCAGTACTTC. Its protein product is CASSFSAGGPYEQYF.

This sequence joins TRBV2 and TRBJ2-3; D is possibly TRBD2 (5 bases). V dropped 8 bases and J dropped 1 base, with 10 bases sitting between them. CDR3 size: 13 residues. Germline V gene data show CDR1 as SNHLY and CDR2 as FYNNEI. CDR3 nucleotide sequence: TGTGCCAGCTGGGAGCTTCGCACAGATACGCAGTATTTT. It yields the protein CASWELRTDTQYF.

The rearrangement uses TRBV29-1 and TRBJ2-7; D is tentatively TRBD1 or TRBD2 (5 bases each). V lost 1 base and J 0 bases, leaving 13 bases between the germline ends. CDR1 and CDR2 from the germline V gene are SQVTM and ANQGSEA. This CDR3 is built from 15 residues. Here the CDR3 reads CSVEARGTFSYEQYF. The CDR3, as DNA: TGCAGCGTTGAAGCGAGAGGGACGTTCTCCTACGAGCAGTACTTC.

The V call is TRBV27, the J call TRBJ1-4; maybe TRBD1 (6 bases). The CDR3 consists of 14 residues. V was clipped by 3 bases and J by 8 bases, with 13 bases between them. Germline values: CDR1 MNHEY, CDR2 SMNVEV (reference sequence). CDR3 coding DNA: TGTGCCAGCAGTTTGGCCAGGGGTAGGGAAAAACTGTTTTTT. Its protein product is CASSLARGREKLFF.